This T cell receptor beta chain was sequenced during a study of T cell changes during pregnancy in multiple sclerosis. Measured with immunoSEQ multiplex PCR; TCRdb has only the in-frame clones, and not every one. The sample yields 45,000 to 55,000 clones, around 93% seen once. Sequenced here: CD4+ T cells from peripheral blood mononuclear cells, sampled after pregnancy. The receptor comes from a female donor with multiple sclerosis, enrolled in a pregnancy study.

The CDR3 DNA reads TGTGCCAGCTCACCGAAATTATCGACAGGACTTGAAGCTTTCTTT. Translation: CASSPKLSTGLEAFF. The chain couples TRBV18 to TRBJ1-1; D is perhaps TRBD1 (6 bases). Germline values: CDR1 KGHSH, CDR2 LQKENI. The V gene lost 3 bases and the J gene lost 7 bases, with 18 bases spanning the gap. This CDR3 has 15 residues.